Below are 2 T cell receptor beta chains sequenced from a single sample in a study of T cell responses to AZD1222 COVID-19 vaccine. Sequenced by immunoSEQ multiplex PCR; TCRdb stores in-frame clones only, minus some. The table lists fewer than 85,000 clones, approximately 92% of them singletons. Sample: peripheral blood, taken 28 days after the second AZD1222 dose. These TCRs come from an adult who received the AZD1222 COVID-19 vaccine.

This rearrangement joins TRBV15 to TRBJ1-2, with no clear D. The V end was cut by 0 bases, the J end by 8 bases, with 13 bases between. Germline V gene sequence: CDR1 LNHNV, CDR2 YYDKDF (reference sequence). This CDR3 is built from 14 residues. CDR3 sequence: CATSRDLQSRGYTF. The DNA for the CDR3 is TGTGCCACCAGCAGAGATCTACAGTCCCGAGGCTACACCTTC.

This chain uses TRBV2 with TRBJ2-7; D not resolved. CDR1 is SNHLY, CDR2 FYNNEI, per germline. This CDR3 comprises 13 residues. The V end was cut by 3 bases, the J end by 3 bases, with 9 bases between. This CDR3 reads CASSEGSYYEQYF. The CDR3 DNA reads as TGTGCCAGCAGTGAGGGCAGTTACTACGAGCAGTACTTC.